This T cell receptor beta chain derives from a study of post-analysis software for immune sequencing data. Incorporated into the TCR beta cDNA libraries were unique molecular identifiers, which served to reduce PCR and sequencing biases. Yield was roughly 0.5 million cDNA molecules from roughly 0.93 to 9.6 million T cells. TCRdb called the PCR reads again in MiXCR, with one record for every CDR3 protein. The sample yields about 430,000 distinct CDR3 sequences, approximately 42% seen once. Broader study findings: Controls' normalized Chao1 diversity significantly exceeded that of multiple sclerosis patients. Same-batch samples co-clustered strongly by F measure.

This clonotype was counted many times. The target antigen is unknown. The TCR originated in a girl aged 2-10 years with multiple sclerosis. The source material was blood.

CDR3 residues: CASSLGTGTQETQYF. CDR3 bases: TGTGCCAGCAGCCTGGGGACAGGGACCCAAGAGACCCAGTACTTC. This rearrangement joins TRBV4-2 to TRBJ2-5; 9 nucleotides agree with TRBD1. The CDR3 has 15 amino acids. CDR1 is LGHNA, CDR2 YNFKEQ, per germline. Unmatched junction bases numbered 4, after V lost 4 bases and J lost 1 base.